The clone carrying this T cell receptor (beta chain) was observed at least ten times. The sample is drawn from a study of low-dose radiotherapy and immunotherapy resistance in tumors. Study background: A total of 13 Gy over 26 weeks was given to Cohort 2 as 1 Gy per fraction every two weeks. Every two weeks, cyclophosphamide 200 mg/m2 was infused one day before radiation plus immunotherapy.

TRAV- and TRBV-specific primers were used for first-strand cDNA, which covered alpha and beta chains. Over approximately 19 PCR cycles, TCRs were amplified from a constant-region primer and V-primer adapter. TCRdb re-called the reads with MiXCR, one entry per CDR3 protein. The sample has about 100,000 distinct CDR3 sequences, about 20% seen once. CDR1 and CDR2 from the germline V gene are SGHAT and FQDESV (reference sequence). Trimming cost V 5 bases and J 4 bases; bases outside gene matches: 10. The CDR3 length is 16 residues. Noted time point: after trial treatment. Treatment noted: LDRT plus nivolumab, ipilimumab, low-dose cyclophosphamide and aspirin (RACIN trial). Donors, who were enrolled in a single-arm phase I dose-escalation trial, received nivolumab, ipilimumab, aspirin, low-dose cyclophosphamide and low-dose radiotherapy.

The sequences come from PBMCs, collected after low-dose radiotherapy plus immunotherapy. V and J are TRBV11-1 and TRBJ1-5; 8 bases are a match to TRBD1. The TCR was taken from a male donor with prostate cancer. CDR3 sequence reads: CASSLRVGQANQPQHF. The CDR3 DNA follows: TGTGCCAGCAGCCTACGAGTGGGACAGGCGAATCAGCCCCAGCATTTT.